The TCR beta chain described here comes from a study of regulatory T cells in long-lasting Graves disease. Whole-study findings and limits: There were preferences for TRBV28, TRBJ1-2 and TRBJ2-5 in persistent disease.

Time point specified: newly diagnosed GD, antithyroid drugs for less than 3 months. Scientists built the TCR library using RNA that was extracted from PBMCs. Comment on this clonotype: Its antigen is currently unknown.

TCR beta libraries were built with iRepertoire HTBI primers and Arm-PCR of CDR3 regions. TCRdb independently ran MiXCR on the multiplex PCR reads; one entry per CDR3 protein. The sample records roughly 320,000 distinct CDR3 sequences, 16% being singletons. V trimming: 0 bases; J trimming: 8 bases; junction bases outside the gene matches: 11. From germline, CDR1 is SGHDN and CDR2 FVKESK. This CDR3 is 16 amino acids long. Another study also made use of these data, one on T cells in Graves' hyperthyroidism and ophthalmopathy. That study reports: The HTBI primer set was used in a first-round RT-PCR of the TCR CDR3.

The origin of this receptor is a man in his forties or fifties with Graves disease. Sequenced here: peripheral blood mononuclear cells (PBMCs), sampled at new diagnosis, from a patient treated with antithyroid drugs. The chain employs TRBV14 and TRBJ1-2; 8 bases map to TRBD1. The chain's CDR3 is CASSQDPSGGMYGYTF. CDR3 bases: TGTGCCAGCAGCCAAGATCCCTCAGGGGGCATGTACGGCTACACCTTC.